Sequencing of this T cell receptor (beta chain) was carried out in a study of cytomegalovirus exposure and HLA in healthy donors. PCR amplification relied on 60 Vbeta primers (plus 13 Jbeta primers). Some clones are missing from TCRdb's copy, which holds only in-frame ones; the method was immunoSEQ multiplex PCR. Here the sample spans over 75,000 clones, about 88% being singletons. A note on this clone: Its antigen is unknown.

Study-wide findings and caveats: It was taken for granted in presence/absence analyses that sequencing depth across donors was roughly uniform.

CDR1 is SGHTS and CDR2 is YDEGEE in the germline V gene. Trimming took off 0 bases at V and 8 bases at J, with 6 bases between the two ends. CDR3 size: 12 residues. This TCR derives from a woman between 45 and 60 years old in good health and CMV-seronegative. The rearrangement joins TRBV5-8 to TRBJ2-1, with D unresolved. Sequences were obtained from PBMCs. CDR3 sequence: CASSLAFYEQFF. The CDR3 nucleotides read TGTGCCAGCAGCTTGGCGTTTTATGAGCAGTTCTTC.